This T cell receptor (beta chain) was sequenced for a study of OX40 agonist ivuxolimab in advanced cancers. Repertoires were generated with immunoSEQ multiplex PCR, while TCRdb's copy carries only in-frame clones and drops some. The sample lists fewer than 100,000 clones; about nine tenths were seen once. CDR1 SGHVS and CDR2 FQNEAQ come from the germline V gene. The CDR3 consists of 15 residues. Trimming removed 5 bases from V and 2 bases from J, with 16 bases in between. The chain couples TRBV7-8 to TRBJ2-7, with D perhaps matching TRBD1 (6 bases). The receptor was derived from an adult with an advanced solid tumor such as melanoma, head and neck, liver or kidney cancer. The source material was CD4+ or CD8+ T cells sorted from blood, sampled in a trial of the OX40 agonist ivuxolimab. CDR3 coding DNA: TGTGCCAGCAGCATAATAGGGACACCTACCTACGAGCAGTACTTC. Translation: CASSIIGTPTYEQYF.